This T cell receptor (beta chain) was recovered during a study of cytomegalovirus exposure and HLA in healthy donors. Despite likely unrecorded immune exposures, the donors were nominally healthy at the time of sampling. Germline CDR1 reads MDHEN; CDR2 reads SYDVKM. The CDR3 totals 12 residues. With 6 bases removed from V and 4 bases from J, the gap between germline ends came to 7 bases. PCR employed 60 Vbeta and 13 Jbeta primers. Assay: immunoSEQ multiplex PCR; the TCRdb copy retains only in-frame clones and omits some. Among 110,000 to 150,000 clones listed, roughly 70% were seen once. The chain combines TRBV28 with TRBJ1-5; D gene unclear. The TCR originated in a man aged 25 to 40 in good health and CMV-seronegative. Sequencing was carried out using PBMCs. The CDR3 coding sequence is TGTGCCAGCAGACAGATAAATCAGCCCCAGCATTTT. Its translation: CASRQINQPQHF.